Described below is a single T cell receptor (beta chain) sequence and its context. The germline CDR1 and CDR2 sequences are MGHRA and YSYEKL. V was trimmed by 9 bases and J by 3 bases, leaving 13 bases between them. The CDR3 sequence is 13 residues long. This specimen belongs to a study of technical replicates of blood from a handful of donors. The assay was immunoSEQ multiplex PCR, and TCRdb's table has in-frame clones only and misses some. This table holds about 79,000 clones, 85% to 95% found once. The receptor was isolated from a human donor in good health. Sequencing used T cells isolated from PBMCs. The chain recombines TRBV4-1 with TRBJ2-3; D may be TRBD1 (7 bases). CDR3 DNA sequence: TGCGCCAGTTCAGGGGGGAGAACAGATACGCAGTATTTT. Its protein is CASSGGRTDTQYF.